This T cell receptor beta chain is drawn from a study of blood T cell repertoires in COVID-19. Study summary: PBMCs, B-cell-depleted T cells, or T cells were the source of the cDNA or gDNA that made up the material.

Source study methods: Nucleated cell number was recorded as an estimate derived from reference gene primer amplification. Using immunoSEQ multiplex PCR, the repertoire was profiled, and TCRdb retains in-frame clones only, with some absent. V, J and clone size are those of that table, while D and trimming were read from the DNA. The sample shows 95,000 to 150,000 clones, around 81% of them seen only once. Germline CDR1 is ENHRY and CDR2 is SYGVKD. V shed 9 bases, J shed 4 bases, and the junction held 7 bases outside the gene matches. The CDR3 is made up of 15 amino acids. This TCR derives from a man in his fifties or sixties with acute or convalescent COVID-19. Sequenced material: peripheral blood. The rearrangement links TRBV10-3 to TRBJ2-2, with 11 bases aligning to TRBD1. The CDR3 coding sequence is TGTGCCATAAAACCGGGACAGGGGGGCACCGGGGAGCTGTTTTTT. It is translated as CAIKPGQGGTGELFF.